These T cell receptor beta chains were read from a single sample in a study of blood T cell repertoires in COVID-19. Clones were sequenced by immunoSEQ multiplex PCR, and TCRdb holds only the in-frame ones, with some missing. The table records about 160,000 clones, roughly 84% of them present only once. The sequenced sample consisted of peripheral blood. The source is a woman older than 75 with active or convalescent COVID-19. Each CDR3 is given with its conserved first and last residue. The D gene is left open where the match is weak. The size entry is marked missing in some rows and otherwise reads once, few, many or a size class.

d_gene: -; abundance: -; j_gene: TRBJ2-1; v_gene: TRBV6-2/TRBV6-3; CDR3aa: CASSYSLEGNEQFF; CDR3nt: TGTGCCAGCAGTTACTCACTAGAGGGCAATGAGCAGTTCTTC
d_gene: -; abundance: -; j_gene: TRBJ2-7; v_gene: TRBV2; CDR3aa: CASSASAYEQYF; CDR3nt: TGTGCCAGCAGTGCCAGCGCCTACGAGCAGTACTTC
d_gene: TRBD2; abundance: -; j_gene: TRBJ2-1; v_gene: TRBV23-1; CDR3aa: CASSPRRTSGSSYNEQFF; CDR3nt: TGCGCCAGCAGTCCCAGGAGGACTAGCGGAAGCTCCTACAATGAGCAGTTCTTC
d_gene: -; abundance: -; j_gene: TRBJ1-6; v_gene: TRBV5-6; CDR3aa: CASSQGLYNSPLHF; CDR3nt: TGTGCCAGCAGCCAGGGTCTGTATAATTCACCCCTCCACTTT
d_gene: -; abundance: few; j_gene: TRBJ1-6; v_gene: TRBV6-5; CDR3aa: CASSSRTGMSPLHF; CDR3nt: TGTGCCAGCAGTTCCCGCACAGGGATGTCACCCCTCCACTTT
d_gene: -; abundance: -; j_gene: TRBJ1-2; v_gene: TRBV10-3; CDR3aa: CATQLNYGYTF; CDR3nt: TGTGCCACTCAGTTGAACTATGGCTACACCTTC
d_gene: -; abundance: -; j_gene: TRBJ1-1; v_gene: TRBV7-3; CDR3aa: CASSFPFGGDAEAFF; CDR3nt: TGTGCCAGCAGCTTTCCGTTCGGGGGGGACGCTGAAGCTTTCTTT
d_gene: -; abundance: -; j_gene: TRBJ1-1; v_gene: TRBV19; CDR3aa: CASSTQGKNTEAFF; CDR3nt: TGTGCCAGTAGTACACAGGGAAAGAACACTGAAGCTTTCTTT
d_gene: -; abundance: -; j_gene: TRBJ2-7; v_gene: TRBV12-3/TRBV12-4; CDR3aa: CASNGRGGEQYF; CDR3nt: TGTGCCTCCAACGGAAGGGGGGGCGAGCAGTACTTC
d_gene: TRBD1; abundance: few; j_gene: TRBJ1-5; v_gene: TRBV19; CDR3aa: CASSRGTGAGSNQPQHF; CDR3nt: TGTGCCAGTAGTAGGGGGACAGGGGCTGGGAGCAATCAGCCCCAGCATTTT
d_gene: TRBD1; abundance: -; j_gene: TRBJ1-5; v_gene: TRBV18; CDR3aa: CASSPGTGGEQPQHF; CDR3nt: TGTGCCAGCTCCCCCGGGACAGGGGGCGAACAGCCCCAGCATTTT
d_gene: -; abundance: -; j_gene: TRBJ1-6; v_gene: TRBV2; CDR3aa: CASSLDSTNSPLHF; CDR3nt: TGTGCCAGCAGTCTGGACAGTACGAACTCACCCCTCCACTTT
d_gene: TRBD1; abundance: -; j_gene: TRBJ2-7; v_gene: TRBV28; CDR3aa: CASSLGGQGANEQYF; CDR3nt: TGTGCCAGCAGTTTGGGGGGACAGGGGGCCAACGAGCAGTACTTC
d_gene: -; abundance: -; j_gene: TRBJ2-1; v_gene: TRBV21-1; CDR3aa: CASSRPSGRLSYNEQFF; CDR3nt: TGTGCCAGCAGCAGACCTAGCGGGAGATTGTCCTACAATGAGCAGTTCTTC
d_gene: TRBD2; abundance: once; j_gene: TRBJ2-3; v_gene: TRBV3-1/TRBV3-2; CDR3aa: CASSQDWGLAGSKTYTDTQYF; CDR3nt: TGTGCCAGCAGCCAAGATTGGGGACTAGCGGGATCCAAAACCTACACAGATACGCAGTATTTT
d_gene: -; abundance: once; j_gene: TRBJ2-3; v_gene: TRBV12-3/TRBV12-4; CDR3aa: CASSQQGSDTQYF; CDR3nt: TGTGCCAGCAGTCAACAGGGCTCAGATACGCAGTATTTT
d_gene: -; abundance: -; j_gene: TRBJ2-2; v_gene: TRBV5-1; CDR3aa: CASTSTGDGSGELFF; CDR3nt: TGCGCCAGCACTTCTACGGGAGATGGGTCCGGGGAGCTGTTTTTT
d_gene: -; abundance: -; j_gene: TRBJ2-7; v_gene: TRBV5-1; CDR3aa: CASSYTTSIYEQYF; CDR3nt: TGCGCCAGCAGCTATACGACTAGTATTTACGAGCAGTACTTC
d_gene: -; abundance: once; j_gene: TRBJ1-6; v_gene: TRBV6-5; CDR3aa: CASRQTGGFNSPLHF; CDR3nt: TGTGCCAGCAGACAAACTGGGGGCTTTAATTCACCCCTCCACTTT
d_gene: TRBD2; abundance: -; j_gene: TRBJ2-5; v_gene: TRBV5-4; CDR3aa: CASSPGTSGKVGAQYF; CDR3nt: TGTGCCAGCAGCCCCGGGACTAGCGGGAAAGTTGGGGCCCAGTACTTC
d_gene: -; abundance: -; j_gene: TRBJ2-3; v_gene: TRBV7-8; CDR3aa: CASSRRGGLSTDTQYF; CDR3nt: TGTGCCAGCAGCCGCCGGGGAGGCTTAAGCACAGATACGCAGTATTTT
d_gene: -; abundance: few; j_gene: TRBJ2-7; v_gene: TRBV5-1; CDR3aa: CASSLGWRADSYEQYF; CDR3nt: TGCGCCAGCAGCTTGGGGTGGCGGGCCGACTCCTACGAGCAGTACTTC
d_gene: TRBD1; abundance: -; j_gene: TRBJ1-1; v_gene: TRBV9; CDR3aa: CASSPRGRGLNTEAFF; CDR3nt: TGTGCCAGCAGCCCAAGGGGGCGGGGTTTGAACACTGAAGCTTTCTTT
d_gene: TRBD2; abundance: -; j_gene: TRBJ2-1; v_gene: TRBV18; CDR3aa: CASSPAGTSGNEQFF; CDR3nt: TGTGCCAGCTCACCCGCCGGGACTAGCGGCAATGAGCAGTTCTTC
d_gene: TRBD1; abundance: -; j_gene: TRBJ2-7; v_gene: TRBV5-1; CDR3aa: CASSSRDSSYEQYF; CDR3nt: TGCGCCAGCAGCTCAAGGGACAGCTCCTACGAGCAGTACTTC
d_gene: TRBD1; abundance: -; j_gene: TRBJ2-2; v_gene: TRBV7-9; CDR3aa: CASSLRDRGWDTGELFF; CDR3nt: TGTGCCAGCAGCCTAAGAGACAGGGGCTGGGACACCGGGGAGCTGTTTTTT
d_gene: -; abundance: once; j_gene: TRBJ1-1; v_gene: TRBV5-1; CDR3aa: CASSWAAHTEAFF; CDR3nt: TGCGCCAGCAGCTGGGCAGCCCACACTGAAGCTTTCTTT
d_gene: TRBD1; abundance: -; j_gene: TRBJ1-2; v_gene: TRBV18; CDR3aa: CASSWGQREGGYTF; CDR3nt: TGTGCCAGCTCATGGGGACAGCGCGAAGGCGGCTACACCTTC
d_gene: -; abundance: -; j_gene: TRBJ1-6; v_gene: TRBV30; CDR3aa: CAWNKDSLYNSPLHF; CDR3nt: TGTGCCTGGAACAAGGACAGCCTTTATAATTCACCCCTCCACTTT
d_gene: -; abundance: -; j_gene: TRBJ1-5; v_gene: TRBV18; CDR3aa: CASSPSSNSNQPQHF; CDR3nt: TGTGCCAGCTCACCAAGTTCTAATAGCAATCAGCCCCAGCATTTT
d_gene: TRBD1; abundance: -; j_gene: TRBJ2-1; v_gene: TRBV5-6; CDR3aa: CASSSGQHNEQFF; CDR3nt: TGTGCCAGCAGCTCGGGACAGCACAATGAGCAGTTCTTC
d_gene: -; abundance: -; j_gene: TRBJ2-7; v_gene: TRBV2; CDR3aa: CASSEAAEQYF; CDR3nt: TGTGCCAGCAGTGAAGCCGCGGAGCAGTACTTC
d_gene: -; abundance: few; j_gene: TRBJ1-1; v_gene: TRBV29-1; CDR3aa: CSVVPSSVIDTEAFF; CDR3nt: TGCAGCGTTGTCCCGAGTAGCGTGATCGACACTGAAGCTTTCTTT
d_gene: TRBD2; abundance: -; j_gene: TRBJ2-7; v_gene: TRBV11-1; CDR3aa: CASSLLADSYEQYF; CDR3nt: TGTGCCAGCAGCCTACTAGCGGACTCCTACGAGCAGTACTTC
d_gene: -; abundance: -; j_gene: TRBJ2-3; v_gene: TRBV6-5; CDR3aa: CASRALRRSTDTQYF; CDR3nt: TGTGCCAGCAGGGCGTTGAGGAGGAGCACAGATACGCAGTATTTT
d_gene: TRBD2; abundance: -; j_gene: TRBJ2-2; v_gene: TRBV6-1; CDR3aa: CASSEAGGGELFF; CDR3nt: TGTGCCAGCAGTGAGGCGGGGGGCGGGGAGCTGTTTTTT
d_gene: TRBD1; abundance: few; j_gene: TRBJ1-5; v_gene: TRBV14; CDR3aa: CASSPDRRVEPQHF; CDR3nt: TGTGCCAGCAGCCCGGACAGGCGGGTTGAACCCCAGCATTTT
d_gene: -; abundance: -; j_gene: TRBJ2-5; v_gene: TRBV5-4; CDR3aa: CASSPGTLQETQYF; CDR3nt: TGTGCCAGCAGCCCCGGGACACTTCAAGAGACCCAGTACTTC
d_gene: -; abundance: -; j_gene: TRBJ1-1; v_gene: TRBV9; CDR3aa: CASSVDGGSTEAFF; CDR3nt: TGTGCCAGCAGCGTCGATGGGGGGAGCACTGAAGCTTTCTTT
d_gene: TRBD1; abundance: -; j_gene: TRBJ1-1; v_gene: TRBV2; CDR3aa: CASSRQGMNTEAFF; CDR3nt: TGTGCCAGCAGTCGACAGGGGATGAACACTGAAGCTTTCTTT